This is a list of T cell receptor beta chains from one sample in a study of blood T cell repertoires in COVID-19. Data came from immunoSEQ multiplex PCR; TCRdb stores just in-frame clones and leaves some out. The sample contains 170,000 or so clones, approximately 87% of which appear only once. Material: peripheral blood. The receptors shown here come from a woman under 30 who had recovered from COVID-19. The CDR3 runs from the conserved cysteine through the conserved F or W.

TRBV7-6	CASSFGLRGADANTGELFF
TRBV9	CASSVSHGIRDEKLFF
TRBV2	CASSDNVLPAGYTF
TRBV30	CAWSGGLYNEQFF
TRBV19	CASRPGTSGRASTDTQYF
TRBV19	CASTISNYYGYTF
TRBV3-1/TRBV3-2	CASSQDQSRRGRETQYF
TRBV2	CASSVQGRNNQPQHF
TRBV27	CASSSYPGNEQFF
TRBV10-1	CASLRSGGGAETQYF
TRBV4-3	CASSQETGQGGEKLFF
TRBV5-8	CASSHGLTEWGEAFF
TRBV9	CASSVGPRGTGGNTIYF
TRBV5-8	CASSSPYTGKVQPQHF
TRBV2	CASAGTGNEQFF
TRBV25-1	CASSERKGAHTEAFF
TRBV28	CASSVQGPPQHF
TRBV10-3	CAISGQGNTEAFF
TRBV10-3	CAIRVPLLQETQYF
TRBV11-3	CASSPGSQDTQYF
TRBV10-3	CAISEGQGGSPLHF
TRBV9	CASSFQTKGGPGANVLTF
TRBV28	CASSFEGSGTEAFF
TRBV4-1	CASSQSQGLNSPLHF
TRBV7-9	CASSSMTGGNEKLFF
TRBV30	CAWSPPANRGNQPQHF
TRBV3-1/TRBV3-2	CASSQELGLGGETQYF
TRBV27	CASSLRGGRAFF
TRBV18	CASSRSADTQYF
TRBV11-2	CASSLVGGGGELFF
TRBV19	CASSHEGGGSYNEQFF
TRBV5-1	CASSALPGQGFNQPQHF
TRBV4-3	CASSQGQGAEGYTF
TRBV4-2	CASSSRGSYNSPLHF
TRBV29-1	CSVERGPGHEQYF
TRBV4-2	CASSQDPSGTSSYNEQFF
TRBV5-6	CASSLARQPQHF
TRBV29-1	CSVEGRLGGYTF
TRBV4-3	CASSQVQRGGETQYF
TRBV4-2	CASSPGGGNTIYF
TRBV5-4	CASSLVTSGSEVTGELFF
TRBV2	CASNQQGPANSPLHF
TRBV7-8	CASSLGTGDTEAFF
TRBV21-1	CASSTPGQIETQYF
TRBV6-2/TRBV6-3	CASSQTPGTSGRIIDTQYF
TRBV6-2/TRBV6-3	CASSFEGWTEAFF
TRBV2	CASSEASGGATGELFF
TRBV27	CASSPLAGGYEQYF
TRBV24-1	CATTGGAGGELFF
TRBV20-1	CSASPGLAVREQFF
TRBV19	CASSSPSGGANTQYF
TRBV7-6	CASSLALLAGGQEVGTQYF